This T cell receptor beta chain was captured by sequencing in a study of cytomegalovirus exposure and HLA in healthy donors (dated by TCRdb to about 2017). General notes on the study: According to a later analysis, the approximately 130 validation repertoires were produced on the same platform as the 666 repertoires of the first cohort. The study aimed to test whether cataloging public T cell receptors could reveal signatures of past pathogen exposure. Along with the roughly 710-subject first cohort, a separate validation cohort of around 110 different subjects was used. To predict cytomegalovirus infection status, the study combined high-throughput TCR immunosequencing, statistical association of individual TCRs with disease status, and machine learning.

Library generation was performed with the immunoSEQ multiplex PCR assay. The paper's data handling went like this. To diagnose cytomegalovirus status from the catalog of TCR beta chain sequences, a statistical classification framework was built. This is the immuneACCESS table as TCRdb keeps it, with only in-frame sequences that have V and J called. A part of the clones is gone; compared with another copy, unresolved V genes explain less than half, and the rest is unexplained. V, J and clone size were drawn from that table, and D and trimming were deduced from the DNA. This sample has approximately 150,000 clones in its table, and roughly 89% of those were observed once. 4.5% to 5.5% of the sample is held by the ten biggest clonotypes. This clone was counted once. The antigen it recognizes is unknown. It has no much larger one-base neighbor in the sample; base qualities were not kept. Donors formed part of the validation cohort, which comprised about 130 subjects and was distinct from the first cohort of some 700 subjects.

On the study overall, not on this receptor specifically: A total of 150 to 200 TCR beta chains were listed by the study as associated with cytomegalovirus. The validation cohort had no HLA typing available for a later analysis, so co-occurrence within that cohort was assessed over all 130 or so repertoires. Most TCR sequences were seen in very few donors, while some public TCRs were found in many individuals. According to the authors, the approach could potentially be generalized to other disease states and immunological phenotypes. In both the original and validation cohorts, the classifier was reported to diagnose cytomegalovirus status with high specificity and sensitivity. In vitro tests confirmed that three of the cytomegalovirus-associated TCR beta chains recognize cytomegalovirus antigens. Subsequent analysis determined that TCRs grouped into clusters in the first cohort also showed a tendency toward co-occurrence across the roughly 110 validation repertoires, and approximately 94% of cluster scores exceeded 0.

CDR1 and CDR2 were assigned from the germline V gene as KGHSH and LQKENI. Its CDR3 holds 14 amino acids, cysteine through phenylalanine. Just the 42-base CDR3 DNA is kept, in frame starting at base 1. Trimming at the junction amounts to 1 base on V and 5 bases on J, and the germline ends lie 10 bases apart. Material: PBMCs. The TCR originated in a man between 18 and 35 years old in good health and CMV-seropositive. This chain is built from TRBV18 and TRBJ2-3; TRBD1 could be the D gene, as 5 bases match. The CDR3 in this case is CASSPQRRGDTQYF. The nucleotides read TGTGCCAGCTCACCACAGCGTAGGGGAGATACGCAGTATTTT.